This paragraph covers one T cell receptor (beta chain) sequence. Repertoires were generated with immunoSEQ multiplex PCR, while TCRdb's copy carries only in-frame clones and drops some. This table holds fewer than 150,000 clones, more than 75% found once. These data originate in a study of T cell responses to AZD1222 COVID-19 vaccine. V lost 1 base and J 6 bases, leaving 13 bases between the germline ends. Germline values: CDR1 SGHTA, CDR2 FQGNSA. The CDR3 totals 15 residues. The TCR was taken from an adult who received the AZD1222 COVID-19 vaccine. The sample consisted of peripheral blood, taken 28 days after the second AZD1222 dose. The genes are TRBV7-2 and TRBJ2-4; D assignment may be TRBD1 or TRBD2 (7 bases each). Here the CDR3 reads CASSLVPGGGNIQYF. CDR3 DNA sequence: TGTGCCAGCAGCTTAGTCCCAGGGGGGGGAAACATTCAGTACTTC.